This TCR beta chain was profiled in a study of T cells after yellow fever vaccination. Germline V lookup: CDR1 SGDLS, CDR2 YYNGEE. The CDR3 length is 14 residues. The germline V and J ends were trimmed by 0 bases and 2 bases, with 7 bases remaining between them. Study-level points and caveats: Booster samples showed a return of most primary-vaccination clones (roughly 95% CD4, approximately 88% CD8).

This clonotype was detected many times. What it binds is not known. Researchers made TCR cDNA using 5'RACE template switching, and this step added a universal primer site and UMIs. TCRdb used MiXCR to reprocess the 5' RACE reads, holding one entry per CDR3 protein. The table includes 300,000 to 400,000 distinct CDR3 sequences, over 8% detected once. This specimen consisted of PBMCs, obtained on the day of the first yellow fever vaccination. The origin of this receptor is a man between 18 and 35 years old who received the YFV17D yellow fever vaccine. The chain joins TRBV9 to TRBJ2-3; TRBD1 might be the D (5 bases). The CDR3 is CASSVGQPTDTQYF. The CDR3 DNA sequence: TGTGCCAGCAGCGTAGGACAGCCCACAGATACGCAGTATTTT.